This T cell receptor (beta chain) was found in a study of blood T cell repertoires in COVID-19. The assay was immunoSEQ multiplex PCR, and TCRdb's table has in-frame clones only and misses some. The sample shows 240,000 or so clones, 70% to 90% of them seen only once. This CDR3 region has 15 residues. Per the germline V gene, CDR1 is MNHNS and CDR2 is SASEGT. Trimming removed 0 bases at V and 9 bases at J, with 18 bases between. The chain couples TRBV6-1 to TRBJ2-7; D remains ambiguous. Sequencing was carried out using PBMCs or T cells enriched from blood (not recorded which). This TCR derives from a man in his forties or fifties who had been exposed to COVID-19. The CDR3 loop reads CASSEALLGGRGQYV. CDR3 DNA sequence: TGTGCCAGCAGTGAAGCGCTTCTAGGTGGTCGTGGGCAGTACGTC.